This T cell receptor (beta chain) was sequenced during a study of identifying expanded T cells in peripheral blood. Method: immunoSEQ multiplex PCR; TCRdb's copy keeps in-frame clones and lacks some. The table includes some 72,000 clones, about nine tenths detected once. Germline V gene data show CDR1 as SGHNT and CDR2 as YYREEE (reference sequence). The CDR3 length is 14 residues. The V gene lost 6 bases and the J gene lost 0 bases, with 12 bases spanning the gap. Collection occurred without any documented infections or immune events in donors. Study-wide results and limits: Variance in clone template counts between approximately two-week samples significantly increased with total template count across all healthy donors. Differentially abundant clones: 0.95 to 1.5 between replicates, approximately 15 at roughly 15 days, less than 20 at four.

About this clone: Its specificity is unknown. Other nucleotide sequences from this sample produce the same CDR3.

This receptor was taken from a person aged 18-70 years in good health. Sequencing was carried out using blood. The chain employs TRBV5-4 and TRBJ1-2; perhaps TRBD1 as D (5 bases). CDR3 amino acids: CASNLGGANYGYTF. The CDR3, as DNA: TGTGCCAGCAACCTGGGAGGGGCTAACTATGGCTACACCTTC. The full variable domain, completed using reference TRBV5-4 and TRBJ1-2, is ETGVTQSPTHLIKTRGQQVTLRCSSQSGHNTVSWYQQALGQGPQFIFQYYREEENGRGNFPPRFSGLQFPNYSSELNVNALELDDSALYLCASNLGGANYGYTFGSGTRLTVV.